This T cell receptor (beta chain) was sequenced in a study of T cell responses to AZD1222 COVID-19 vaccine. Germline CDR1 LNHDA, CDR2 SQIVND (reference sequence). This CDR3 has 15 amino acids. Trimming stripped 2 bases from V and 7 bases from J, with 12 bases between. In the case of this clone: The target antigen is unknown.

Findings of the study overall: White British donors predominated, females outnumbered males, and clonal diversity was possibly underestimated. After the peak T cell response, and only then, were repertoires sampled. It was only a handful of AZD1222 recipients who were seropositive at baseline.

This table comes from immunoSEQ multiplex PCR, and its TCRdb copy is limited to in-frame clones, with some not included. This sample has about 93,000 clones, with roughly 89% found just once. This receptor was identified in an adult in good health. The V call is TRBV19, the J call TRBJ1-6; D may be TRBD1 (5 bases). The material was peripheral blood, obtained on day 0 of MenACWY control vaccination. CDR3 loop: CASSITDSGNSPLHF. The CDR3 DNA is TGTGCCAGTAGTATAACCGACAGTGGGAATTCACCCCTCCACTTT.